Presented here are 11 T cell receptor beta chains from one specimen sequenced in a study of cytomegalovirus exposure and HLA in healthy donors. Primers: 60 Vbeta forward and 13 Jbeta reverse. The repertoire was sequenced with immunoSEQ multiplex PCR; TCRdb's copy has only in-frame clones and lacks some. Of 99,000 or so clones listed, around 74% were seen once; the top ten hold about 8.3%. What was sequenced was PBMCs. These receptors originate from a woman between 35 and 50 years old in good health and CMV-seropositive.

The rearrangement uses TRBV21-1 and TRBJ2-7; TRBD1, the table's D call, lacks a check against the DNA. TRBV21-1 is annotated as a pseudogene. The CDR3 sequence is 15 residues long. CDR3 sequence (DNA): TGTGCCAGCAGCAAAGACGGGACAGGGGTGGGCGAGCAGTACTTC. It is translated as CASSKDGTGVGEQYF.

This clone has only a few counts. The chain has TRBV6-1 and TRBJ1-1; no reliable D call. This CDR3 has 11 amino acids. CDR1 and CDR2 (germline): MNHNS, SASEGT. Trimming shortened V by 7 bases and J by 0 bases, and 3 bases separated the two germline ends. Written as DNA, the CDR3 is TGTGCCAGCATAGTGAACACTGAAGCTTTCTTT. This gives the protein CASIVNTEAFF.

The chain uses TRBV5-1 and TRBJ2-3, with no clear D. Germline-derived CDR1 and CDR2 are SGHRS and YFSETQ. There are 17 residues in the CDR3. Trimming removed 2 bases at V and 3 bases at J, with 19 bases between. The CDR3 spells CASSFNLLIGSTDTQYF. In DNA, the CDR3 is TGCGCCAGCAGCTTTAACCTATTAATCGGGTCGACAGATACGCAGTATTTT.

This chain uses TRBV18 with TRBJ1-4; TRBD1 matches 10 bases. Per the germline V gene, CDR1 is KGHSH and CDR2 is LQKENI. Losses at the gene ends were 2 bases for V and 6 bases for J; bases not matched to a gene: 3. The CDR3 has 15 residues. CDR3 in DNA: TGTGCCAGCTCACCAAGGACAGGGGGGGATGAAAAACTGTTTTTT. It specifies CASSPRTGGDEKLFF.

Remarks on this clone: The junction departs from the called germline gene at one end, perhaps through a read error. V usage is TRBV5-1 and J usage is TRBJ2-2; perhaps TRBD1 as D (6 bases). CDR3 size: 18 residues. From germline, CDR1 is SGHRS and CDR2 YFSETQ. The CDR3 protein is CASSLLQGMIPPTEELFF. For the CDR3, the DNA is TGCGCCAGCAGTTTACTACAGGGTATGATTCCCCCAACCGAGGAGCTGTTTTTT. The whole variable domain, remainder taken from reference TRBV5-1 and TRBJ2-2, is KAGVTQTPRYLIKTRGQQVTLSCSPISGHRSVSWYQQTPGQGLQFLFEYFSETQRNKGNFPGRFSGRQFSNSRSEMNVSTLELGDSALYLCASSLLQGMIPPTEELFFGEGSRLTVL.

This chain connects TRBV28 to TRBJ2-7; D is possibly TRBD1 (7 bases). Trimming stripped 2 bases from V and 0 bases from J, with 17 bases between. From germline, CDR1 is MDHEN and CDR2 SYDVKM. CDR3 length: 17 amino acids. This CDR3 is CASSLPGGGPSSYEQYF. For the CDR3, the DNA is TGTGCCAGCAGTTTACCTGGAGGGGGCCCTAGCTCCTACGAGCAGTACTTC.

This clone is a singleton in its sample. V is TRBV27 and J is TRBJ1-1; 8 bases align to TRBD1. The CDR3 covers 18 residues. J was trimmed by 1 base and V by 3 bases; bases with no gene match: 13. Per the germline V gene, CDR1 is MNHEY and CDR2 is SMNVEV (reference sequence). The CDR3, as DNA: TGTGCCAGCAGTTTGGGCCCTGGGACAGGAAGGGCGAACACTGAAGCTTTCTTT. Its translation: CASSLGPGTGRANTEAFF.

This chain connects TRBV7-2 to TRBJ2-5; TRBD2 aligns across 7 bases. V shed 8 bases and J 1 base; nucleotides not matched to a gene: 13. The length of the CDR3 is 16 residues. The germline gives CDR1 SGHTA, CDR2 FQGNSA. The CDR3 bases are TGTGCCAGCCCCCCGGTTGGGCTAGCGGTCCAAGAGACCCAGTACTTC. It is translated as CASPPVGLAVQETQYF.

The chain has TRBV7-2 and TRBJ2-7, with 10 nucleotides matching TRBD2. V lost 0 bases and J lost 7; bases outside the gene matches: 12. The germline CDR1 and CDR2 sequences are SGHTA and FQGNSA. This CDR3 is built from 17 residues. For the CDR3, the DNA is TGTGCCAGCAGCTTAGCGCGAATAGCGGGGGGACCTGAAGAGCAGTACTTC. Its protein product is CASSLARIAGGPEEQYF.

The V and J genes are TRBV7-2 and TRBJ2-7; 13 bases are shared with TRBD2. The V gene end was trimmed by 5 bases and the J gene end by 7 bases; junction bases not matched to a gene: 11. The CDR3 consists of 16 residues. Per germline, CDR1 SGHTA and CDR2 FQGNSA. The CDR3 reads CASSVGLAGDLWEQYF. The CDR3, as DNA: TGTGCCAGCAGCGTCGGACTAGCGGGAGATCTTTGGGAGCAGTACTTC.

The gene calls are TRBV11-3 and TRBJ2-2; D possibly corresponds to TRBD2 (6 bases). Trimming pared 0 bases from V and 1 base from J, leaving 12 bases between. The CDR3 consists of 17 residues. Germline CDR1 reads SGHNT; CDR2 reads YENEEA. This CDR3 reads CASSLDVPGENTGELFF. CDR3 DNA: TGTGCCAGCAGCTTAGATGTTCCGGGAGAGAACACCGGGGAGCTGTTTTTT.